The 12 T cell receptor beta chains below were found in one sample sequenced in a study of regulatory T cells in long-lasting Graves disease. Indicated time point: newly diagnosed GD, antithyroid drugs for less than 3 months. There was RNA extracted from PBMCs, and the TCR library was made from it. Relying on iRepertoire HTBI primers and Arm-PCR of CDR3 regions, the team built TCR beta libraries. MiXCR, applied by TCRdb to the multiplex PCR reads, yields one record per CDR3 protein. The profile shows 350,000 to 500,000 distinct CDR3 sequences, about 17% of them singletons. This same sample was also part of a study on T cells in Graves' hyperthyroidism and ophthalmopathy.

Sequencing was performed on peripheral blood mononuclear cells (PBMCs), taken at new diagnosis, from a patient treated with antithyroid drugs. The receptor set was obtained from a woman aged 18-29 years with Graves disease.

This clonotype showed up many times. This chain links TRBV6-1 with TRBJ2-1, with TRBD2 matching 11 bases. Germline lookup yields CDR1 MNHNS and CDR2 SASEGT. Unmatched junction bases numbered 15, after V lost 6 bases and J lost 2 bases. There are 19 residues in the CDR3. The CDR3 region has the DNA TGTGCCAGCAGGAGTATAGCGGGAGGGCCTTCGGTTGCCTACAATGAGCAGTTCTTC. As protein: CASRSIAGGPSVAYNEQFF.

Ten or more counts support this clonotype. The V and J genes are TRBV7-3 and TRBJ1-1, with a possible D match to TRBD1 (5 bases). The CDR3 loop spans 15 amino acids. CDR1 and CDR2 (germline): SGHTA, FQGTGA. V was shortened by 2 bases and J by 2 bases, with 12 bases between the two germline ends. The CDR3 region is CASSLEAGRNTEAFF. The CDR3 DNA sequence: TGTGCCAGCAGCTTAGAGGCAGGGCGCAACACTGAAGCTTTCTTT.

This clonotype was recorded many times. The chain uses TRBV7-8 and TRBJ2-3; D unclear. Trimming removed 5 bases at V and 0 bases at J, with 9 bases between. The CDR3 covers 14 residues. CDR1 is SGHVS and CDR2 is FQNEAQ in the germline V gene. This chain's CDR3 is CASSPRLSTDTQYF. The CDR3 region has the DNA TGTGCCAGCAGCCCTAGGCTTAGCACAGATACGCAGTATTTT.

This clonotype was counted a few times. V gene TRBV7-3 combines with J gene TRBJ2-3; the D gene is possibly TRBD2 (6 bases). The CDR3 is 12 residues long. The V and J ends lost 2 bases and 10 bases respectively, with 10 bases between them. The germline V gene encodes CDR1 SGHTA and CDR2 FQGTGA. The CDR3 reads CASSLGGGAQYF. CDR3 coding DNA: TGTGCCAGCAGCTTAGGCGGCGGGGCGCAGTATTTT.

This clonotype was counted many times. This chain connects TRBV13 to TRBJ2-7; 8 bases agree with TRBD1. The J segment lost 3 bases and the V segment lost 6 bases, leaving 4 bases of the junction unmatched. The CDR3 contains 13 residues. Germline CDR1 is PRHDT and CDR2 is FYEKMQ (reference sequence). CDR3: CASSMDRVYEQYF. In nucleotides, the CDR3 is TGTGCCAGCAGTATGGACAGGGTCTACGAGCAGTACTTC.

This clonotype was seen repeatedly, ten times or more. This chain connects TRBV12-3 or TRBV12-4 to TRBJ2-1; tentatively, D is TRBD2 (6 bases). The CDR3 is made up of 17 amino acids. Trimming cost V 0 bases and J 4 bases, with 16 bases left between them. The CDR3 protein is CASSLAPSGGPYNEQFF. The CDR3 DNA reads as TGTGCCAGCAGTTTAGCGCCGAGTGGAGGGCCATACAATGAGCAGTTCTTC.

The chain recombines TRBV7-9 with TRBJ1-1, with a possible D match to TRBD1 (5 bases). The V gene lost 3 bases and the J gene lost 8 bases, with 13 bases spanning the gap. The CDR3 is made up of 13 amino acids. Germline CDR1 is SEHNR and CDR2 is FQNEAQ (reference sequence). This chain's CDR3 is CASSFRSGTEAFF. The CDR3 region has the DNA TGTGCCAGCAGCTTCCGATCGGGGACGGAAGCTTTCTTT.

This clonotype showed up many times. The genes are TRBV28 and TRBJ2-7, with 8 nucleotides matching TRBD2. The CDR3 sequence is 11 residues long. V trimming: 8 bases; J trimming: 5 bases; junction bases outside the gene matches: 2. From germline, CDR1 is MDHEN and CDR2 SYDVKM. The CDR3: CASYSGNEQYF. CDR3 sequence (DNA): TGTGCCAGCTATAGCGGGAACGAGCAGTACTTC.

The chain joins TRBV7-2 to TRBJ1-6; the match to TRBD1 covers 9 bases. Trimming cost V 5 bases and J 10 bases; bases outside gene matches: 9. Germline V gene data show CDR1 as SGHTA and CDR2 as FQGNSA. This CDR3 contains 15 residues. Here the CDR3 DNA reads TGTGCCAGCAGCCTAGTTCGGGGACAGGGCTCACCCCTCCACTTT. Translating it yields CASSLVRGQGSPLHF.

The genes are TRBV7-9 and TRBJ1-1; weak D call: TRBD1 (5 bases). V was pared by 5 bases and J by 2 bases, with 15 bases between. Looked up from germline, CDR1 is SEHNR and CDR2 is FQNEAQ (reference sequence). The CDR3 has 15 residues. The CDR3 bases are TGTGCCAGCAGCGTAGACGGGACGGTCAACACTGAAGCTTTCTTT. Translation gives CASSVDGTVNTEAFF.

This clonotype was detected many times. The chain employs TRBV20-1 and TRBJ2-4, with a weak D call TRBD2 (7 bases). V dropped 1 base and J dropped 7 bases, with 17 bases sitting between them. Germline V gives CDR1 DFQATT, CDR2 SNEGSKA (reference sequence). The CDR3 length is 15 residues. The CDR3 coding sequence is TGCAGTGCTAGAGCTCCGGGGGGAGGGGGGAACATTCAGTACTTC. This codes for CSARAPGGGGNIQYF.

CDR3 region: CASRAIGISGYNEQFF. CDR3 DNA: TGTGCCAGTAGAGCGATCGGGATTAGCGGATACAATGAGCAGTTCTTC. V and J are TRBV19 and TRBJ2-1; weak D call: TRBD2 (6 bases). The CDR3 is 16 amino acids. Germline lookup yields CDR1 LNHDA and CDR2 SQIVND (reference sequence). V dropped 6 bases and J dropped 4 bases, with 19 bases sitting between them. Full variable domain (outside the CDR3, taken from reference TRBV19 and TRBJ2-1): DGGITQSPKYLFRKEGQNVTLSCEQNLNHDAMYWYRQDPGQGLRLIYYSQIVNDFQKGDIAEGYSVSREKKESFPLTVTSAQKNPTAFYLCASRAIGISGYNEQFFGPGTRLTVL.